This T cell receptor beta chain was observed in a study of blood T cell repertoires in COVID-19. Across the study: T cells, B-cell-depleted T cells, or PBMCs provided the cDNA or gDNA that served as material.

TCRdb's copy holds only in-frame clones and misses some; the assay was immunoSEQ multiplex PCR. Here the sample spans about 97,000 clones, more than 90% being singletons. Trimming took off 4 bases at V and 3 bases at J, with 7 bases between the two ends. This CDR3 contains 13 residues. Germline V gives CDR1 SGHRS, CDR2 YFSETQ. The sequence derives from a woman in her forties or fifties with COVID-19, enrolled during active disease. The chain links TRBV5-1 to TRBJ2-2; no clear D. Material: peripheral blood. CDR3 sequence (DNA): TGCGCCAGCAGCCGAATAGACACCGGGGAGCTGTTTTTT. This codes for CASSRIDTGELFF.